This T cell receptor beta chain was observed in a study of T cell repertoires in cytomegalovirus infection. On this clonotype itself: Its cognate antigen is unknown.

Overall study results and limits: The study found HLA-C-restricted CMV-specific TCR beta clonotypes dominating the ex vivo response.

TCRdb ran MiXCR on the reads and lists one entry per CDR3 protein. The sample records some 700,000 distinct CDR3 sequences, about 30% being singletons. Sequencing was performed on cultured PBMCs, taken from culture after CMV antigen stimulation. This clonotype was obtained from a human donor in good health (CMV status not recorded). Some clones in this sample may be carry-over from other donors' samples.

The CDR3 spells CASGRSVAPGQGKRNTEAFF. The CDR3 DNA sequence: TGTGCCAGCGGAAGGTCTGTAGCTCCGGGACAGGGGAAAAGGAACACTGAAGCTTTCTTT. The chain is built from TRBV6-1 and TRBJ1-1; 10 bases agree with TRBD1. CDR1 is MNHNS and CDR2 is SASEGT in the germline V gene. The CDR3 runs 20 residues. Losses at the gene ends were 8 bases for V and 1 base for J; bases not matched to a gene: 22.